These 17 T cell receptor beta chains were sequenced from one sample in a study of shared clonotypes between healthy human individuals. Method: immunoSEQ multiplex PCR; TCRdb's copy keeps in-frame clones and lacks some. The sample contains about 680,000 clones, over 65% of which appear only once. Sequenced sample: memory CD4+ T cells sorted from blood. Specified subset: CD45RA-negative fraction. These receptors were taken from a woman aged 25 to 45 in good health.

This clone has just one count. V gene TRBV15 combines with J gene TRBJ2-5, with a weak D call TRBD1 (6 bases). Between the trimmed V and J ends, which lost 0 bases and 5 bases, there was a span of 13 bases. This CDR3 is built from 15 residues. Germline CDR1 LNHNV, CDR2 YYDKDF (reference sequence). The CDR3 here is CATSRDRGGWETQYF. CDR3 DNA sequence: TGTGCCACCAGCAGAGATCGAGGGGGTTGGGAGACCCAGTACTTC.

The J gene is TRBJ2-7, the V gene TRBV29-1; unclear D gene. V lost 4 bases and J lost 1, with 11 bases in between. Germline CDR1 and CDR2: SQVTM and ANQGSEA. This CDR3 comprises 13 residues. CDR3: CSVAQLRSYEQYF. In DNA form, the CDR3 reads TGCAGCGTTGCACAGCTAAGGTCCTACGAGCAGTACTTC.

The chain uses TRBV2 and TRBJ2-2; 9 bases match TRBD2. Germline V gene data show CDR1 as SNHLY and CDR2 as FYNNEI. V lost 1 base and J lost 8; bases outside the gene matches: 5. The CDR3 is 15 residues long. The CDR3 region is CASSEGLAGVGELFF. The CDR3 nucleotides read TGTGCCAGCAGTGAAGGGTTAGCGGGAGTAGGGGAGCTGTTTTTT.

This chain links TRBV9 with TRBJ2-3; D unclear. V dropped 4 bases and J dropped 1 base, with 4 bases sitting between them. Per germline, CDR1 SGDLS and CDR2 YYNGEE. The CDR3 runs 12 residues. CDR3 nucleotide sequence: TGTGCCAGCAGCTCGGGCACAGATACGCAGTATTTT. As protein: CASSSGTDTQYF.

This rearrangement joins TRBV18 to TRBJ2-1, with D possibly being TRBD2 (5 bases). Germline V gene sequence: CDR1 KGHSH, CDR2 LQKENI. Deletions cut 6 bases from V and 10 bases from J, with 22 bases between. The CDR3 contains 15 residues. DNA for the CDR3: TGTGCCAGCTCCCTTGGAAGGACGGACTTAAGGGAGCAGTTCTTC. Translated, it gives CASSLGRTDLREQFF.

The DNA for the CDR3 is TGTGCCAGCAGCCAAGAATACCAAAGGATCGGCGACGCTTTCTTT. Translated, it gives CASSQEYQRIGDAFF. V usage is TRBV14 and J usage is TRBJ1-1, with D unresolved. The CDR3 consists of 15 residues. CDR1 is SGHDN, CDR2 FVKESK, per germline. V gave up 0 bases and J gave up 11 bases, with 19 bases separating them.

The chain uses TRBV7-2 and TRBJ1-2; tentative D call: TRBD1 (5 bases). The germline gives CDR1 SGHTA, CDR2 FQGNSA. There are 12 residues in the CDR3. V was clipped by 3 bases and J by 5 bases, with 7 bases between them. CDR3 region: CASSFTGYGYTF. The CDR3 DNA is TGTGCCAGCAGCTTTACAGGATATGGCTACACCTTC.

The gene calls are TRBV7-9 and TRBJ2-2; 15 bases agree with TRBD2. With V trimmed by 5 bases and J by 7 bases, 5 bases remained unmatched. The CDR3 is made up of 16 amino acids. In germline, CDR1 is SEHNR, CDR2 FQNEAQ (reference sequence). For the CDR3, the DNA is TGTGCCAGCAGCCACGGACTAGCGGGAGGGGTCGGGGAGCTGTTTTTT. This translates into CASSHGLAGGVGELFF.

The chain is built from TRBV18 and TRBJ2-3, with D perhaps given as TRBD1 or TRBD2 (5 bases each). The length of the CDR3 is 16 residues. Trimming cost V 6 bases and J 4 bases, with 20 bases left between them. Germline lookup yields CDR1 KGHSH and CDR2 LQKENI. DNA for the CDR3: TGTGCCAGCTCCTCTATGGGGGTTCGCCGCGCAGATACGCAGTATTTT. It codes for CASSSMGVRRADTQYF.

The DNA for the CDR3 is TGTGCCAGCAGCCCCCAGGGGGTATTCTCCTACGAGCAGTACTTC. Its translation: CASSPQGVFSYEQYF. The chain employs TRBV9 and TRBJ2-7; 7 bases are shared with TRBD1. Germline CDR1 SGDLS, CDR2 YYNGEE. CDR3 length: 15 residues. Germline trimming cut 4 bases from V and 0 bases from J; bases unmatched to any gene: 7.

V and J are TRBV6-5 and TRBJ1-2, with D possibly TRBD1 on 6 matching bases. Trimming shortened V by 6 bases and J by 5 bases, and 13 bases separated the two germline ends. The CDR3 is made up of 13 amino acids. Germline V gene sequence: CDR1 MNHEY, CDR2 SVGAGI. The CDR3, as DNA: TGTGCCAGCAGGACCGGGACAACTTATGGCTACACCTTC. It codes for CASRTGTTYGYTF.

The chain carries TRBV2 and TRBJ2-7; 12 bases align to TRBD2. CDR1 SNHLY and CDR2 FYNNEI come from the germline V gene. Trimming cost V 5 bases and J 4 bases; bases outside gene matches: 6. This CDR3 spans 15 amino acids. The CDR3: CASSSRLAGVYEQYF. The CDR3 nucleotides are TGTGCCAGCAGTTCCCGACTAGCGGGAGTTTACGAGCAGTACTTC. The full variable domain, with the rest looked up from reference TRBV2 and TRBJ2-7, is EPEVTQTPSHQVTQMGQEVILRCVPISNHLYFYWYRQILGQKVEFLVSFYNNEISEKSEIFDDQFSVERPDGSNFTLKIRSTKLEDSAMYFCASSSRLAGVYEQYFGPGTRLTVT.

V and J are TRBV9 and TRBJ1-2; D is possibly TRBD1 (6 bases). V shed 4 bases and J shed 7 bases, with 17 bases lying between them. Germline assignment: CDR1 SGDLS and CDR2 YYNGEE. The length of the CDR3 is 14 residues. The CDR3 nucleotides read TGTGCCAGCAGCCCGAGATGGGGGCAGGGTGGCTACACCTTC. Protein: CASSPRWGQGGYTF.

The chain joins TRBV6-5 to TRBJ2-1; 10 bases align to TRBD2. CDR1 is MNHEY, CDR2 SVGAGI, per germline. The junction had 3 bases not matched to a gene; V was cut back by 6 bases and J by 7 bases. This CDR3 comprises 13 residues. The CDR3 nucleotides read TGTGCCAGCAGAGGGACTAGCGTGAATGAGCAGTTCTTC. Translating it yields CASRGTSVNEQFF.

V gene TRBV20-1 combines with J gene TRBJ1-5; D uncertain. CDR3 length: 10 amino acids. The germline CDR1 and CDR2 sequences are DFQATT and SNEGSKA (reference sequence). In nucleotides, the CDR3 is TGCAGGCCCCCCCCTCAGCCCCAGCATTTT. It codes for CRPPPQPQHF.

The table lists this clone with a few counts. The CDR3 DNA is TGTGCCTGGAGTACAGACAGGGCAGGCACAGATACGCAGTATTTT. Translation: CAWSTDRAGTDTQYF. The V call is TRBV30, the J call TRBJ2-3, with 7 bases fitting TRBD1. CDR3 length: 15 amino acids. Germline CDR1 is GTSNPN and CDR2 is SVGIG (reference sequence). With V trimmed by 2 bases and J by 1 base, 6 bases remained unmatched.

The table lists this clone with a count of one. CDR3 residues: CASSPQRLAGFSTDTQYF. CDR3 sequence (DNA): TGTGCCAGCTCACCTCAAAGACTAGCGGGATTTAGCACAGATACGCAGTATTTT. The chain is built from TRBV18 and TRBJ2-3; 11 bases are shared with TRBD2. Per germline, CDR1 KGHSH and CDR2 LQKENI. V trimming: 3 bases; J trimming: 0 bases; junction bases outside the gene matches: 8. There are 18 residues in the CDR3.